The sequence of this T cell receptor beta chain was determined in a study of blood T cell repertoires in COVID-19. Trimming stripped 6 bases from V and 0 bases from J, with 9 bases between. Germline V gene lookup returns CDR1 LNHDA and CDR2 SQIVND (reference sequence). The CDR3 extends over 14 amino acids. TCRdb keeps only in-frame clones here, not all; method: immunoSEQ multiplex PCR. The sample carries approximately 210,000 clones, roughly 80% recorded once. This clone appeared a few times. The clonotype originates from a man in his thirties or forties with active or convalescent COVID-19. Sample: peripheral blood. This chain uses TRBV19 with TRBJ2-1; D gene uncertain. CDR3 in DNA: TGTGCCAGTAGCTTTTCCAGCTCCTACAATGAGCAGTTCTTC. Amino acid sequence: CASSFSSSYNEQFF.